The clone carrying this TCR beta chain appeared a few times. Its specificity is not known. This record comes from a study of T cell repertoires in cytomegalovirus infection. Points from the study as a whole: Dominant in the ex vivo response were TCR beta clonotypes restricted by HLA-C and specific for CMV.

This CDR3 has 13 amino acids. CDR1 and CDR2 (germline): SGHTA, FQGNSA. V lost 4 bases to trimming and J lost 8 bases; unmatched junction nucleotides: 6. In TCRdb, the reads were re-called with MiXCR into one record per CDR3 protein. The data hold around 200,000 distinct CDR3 sequences, with about a sixth observed a single time. This receptor was identified in a human donor in good health (CMV status not recorded). Some clones in this sample may be carry-over from other donors' samples. The sequenced sample consisted of CD8+ T cells from PBMCs. The gene calls are TRBV7-2 and TRBJ1-2; 8 bases are a match to TRBD1. The CDR3 DNA reads TGTGCCAGCAGCTCCCGGACAGGGAAAGGCTACACCTTC. Amino acid sequence: CASSSRTGKGYTF.